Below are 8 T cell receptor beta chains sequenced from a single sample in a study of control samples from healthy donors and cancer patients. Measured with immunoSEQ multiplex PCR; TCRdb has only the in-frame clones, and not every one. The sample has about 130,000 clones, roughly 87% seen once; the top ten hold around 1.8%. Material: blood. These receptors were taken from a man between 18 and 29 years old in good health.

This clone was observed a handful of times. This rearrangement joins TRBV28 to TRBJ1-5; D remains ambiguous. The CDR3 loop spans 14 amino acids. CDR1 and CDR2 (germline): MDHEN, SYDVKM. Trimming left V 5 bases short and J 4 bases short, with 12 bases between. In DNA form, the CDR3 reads TGTGCCAGCAGTCCTCCGGACGGAAATCAGCCCCAGCATTTT. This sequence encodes CASSPPDGNQPQHF. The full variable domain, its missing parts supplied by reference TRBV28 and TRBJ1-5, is DVKVTQSSRYLVKRTGEKVFLECVQDMDHENMFWYRQDPGLGLRLIYFSYDVKMKEKGDIPEGYSVSREKKERFSLILESASTNQTSMYLCASSPPDGNQPQHFGDGTRLSIL.

The CDR3 DNA is TGTGCCACCAGTGAAACTCCGAACTATGGCTACACCTTC. Translating it yields CATSETPNYGYTF. The chain is built from TRBV24-1 and TRBJ1-2; D not certain. This CDR3 contains 13 residues. Germline V lookup: CDR1 KGHDR, CDR2 SFDVKD. V was shortened by 4 bases and J by 2 bases, with 7 bases between the two germline ends.

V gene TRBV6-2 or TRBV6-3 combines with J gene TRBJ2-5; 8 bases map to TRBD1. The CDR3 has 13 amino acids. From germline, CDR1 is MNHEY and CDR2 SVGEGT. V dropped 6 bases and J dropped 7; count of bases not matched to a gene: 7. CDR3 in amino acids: CASSWTGIGTQYF. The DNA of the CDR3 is TGTGCCAGCAGCTGGACAGGGATTGGGACCCAGTACTTC.

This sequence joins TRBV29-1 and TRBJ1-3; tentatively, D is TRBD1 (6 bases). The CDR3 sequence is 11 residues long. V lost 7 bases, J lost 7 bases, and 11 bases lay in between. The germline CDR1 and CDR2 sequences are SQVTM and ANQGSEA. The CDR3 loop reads CSARGGNTIYF. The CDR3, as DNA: TGCAGCGCCCGAGGGGGTAACACCATATATTTT.

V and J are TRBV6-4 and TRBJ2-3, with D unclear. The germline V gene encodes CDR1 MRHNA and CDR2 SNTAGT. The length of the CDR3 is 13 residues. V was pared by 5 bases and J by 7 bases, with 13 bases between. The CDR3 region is CASSTQSRNTQYF. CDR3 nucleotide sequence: TGTGCCAGCAGTACGCAATCTAGGAATACGCAGTATTTT.

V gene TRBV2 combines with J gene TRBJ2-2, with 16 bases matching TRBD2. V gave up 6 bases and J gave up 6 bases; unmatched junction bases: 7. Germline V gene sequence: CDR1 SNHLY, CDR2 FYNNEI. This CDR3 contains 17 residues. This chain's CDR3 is CASSAGTSGRASGELFF. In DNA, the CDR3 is TGTGCCAGCAGCGCCGGGACTAGCGGGAGGGCCTCCGGGGAGCTGTTTTTT.

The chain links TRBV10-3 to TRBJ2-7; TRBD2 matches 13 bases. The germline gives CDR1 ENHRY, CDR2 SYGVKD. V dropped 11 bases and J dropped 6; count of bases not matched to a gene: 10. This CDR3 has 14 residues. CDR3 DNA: TGTGCCGCCCTAACCGGACTAGCGGGAGCCGAGCAGTACTTC. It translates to CAALTGLAGAEQYF.

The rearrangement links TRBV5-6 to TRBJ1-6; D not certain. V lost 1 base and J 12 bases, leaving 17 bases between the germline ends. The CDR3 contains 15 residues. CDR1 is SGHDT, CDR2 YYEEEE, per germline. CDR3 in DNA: TGTGCCAGCAGCTTGCCGACCTCCCCGAGGAGACCCCTCCACTTT. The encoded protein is CASSLPTSPRRPLHF.